The present T cell receptor (beta chain) was sequenced within a study of T cell clonotyping in hematopoietic cell transplantation. Study in general: Recipient samples before transplant were obtained post-cytoreduction.

For this clone: Its cognate antigen is unknown.

Sequenced by immunoSEQ multiplex PCR; TCRdb stores in-frame clones only, minus some. The table lists roughly 80,000 clones, 96% of them singletons. This CDR3 region has 15 residues. Germline CDR1 ENHRY, CDR2 SYGVKD. The V and J ends lost 7 bases and 1 base, in that order; junction bases with no gene match: 6. Findings of the study overall: Graft donor and pretransplant recipient Inverse Simpson Index values predicted broader posttransplant TCR diversity. CD4 and CD8 repertoire contributions could not be separated without sorting. Recipient TCR diversity dropped after transplant; expanded clonotypes rose from day 30 to 180.

Time point defined: recipient sample about 28 days before transplant, after cytoreduction. This chain links TRBV10-3 with TRBJ1-1; 10 bases are shared with TRBD1. Sample: peripheral blood mononuclear cells, taken before stem cell transplant. This receptor was taken from a woman aged 50 to 60 with acute myeloid leukemia. Some clones in this sample may be carry-over from other donors' samples. The CDR3 nucleotides are TGTGCCATCACTGACCGGGACAGGGGGAACACTGAAGCTTTCTTT. It is translated as CAITDRDRGNTEAFF.